The 24 T cell receptor beta chains presented below share a single source sample, sequenced in a study of blood T cell repertoires in COVID-19. The data were produced by immunoSEQ multiplex PCR, yet TCRdb's version contains in-frame clones alone and is incomplete. The sample has around 300,000 clones, about 87% seen once. Source material: PBMCs or T cells enriched from blood (not recorded which). All receptors come from a woman aged 45-59 years who had recovered from COVID-19.

This sequence joins TRBV14 and TRBJ2-7, with 8 bases lining up with TRBD2. The CDR3 has 16 amino acids. The ends lost 3 bases at V and 0 bases at J; junction bases unmatched: 7. CDR1 and CDR2 from the germline V gene are SGHDN and FVKESK. The CDR3 DNA is TGTGCCAGCAGCCAGACCACCGGGACTAGCTCCTACGAGCAGTACTTC. Amino acid sequence: CASSQTTGTSSYEQYF. Combining the CDR3 with reference TRBV14 and TRBJ2-7 gives the whole variable domain EAGVTQFPSHSVIEKGQTVTLRCDPISGHDNLYWYRRVMGKEIKFLLHFVKESKQDESGMPNNRFLAERTGGTYSTLKVQPAELEDSGVYFCASSQTTGTSSYEQYFGPGTRLTVT.

The V and J genes are TRBV19 and TRBJ2-5; 8 positions match TRBD2. The germline V gene encodes CDR1 LNHDA and CDR2 SQIVND (reference sequence). This CDR3 spans 13 amino acids. J was trimmed by 0 bases and V by 6 bases; bases with no gene match: 0. The CDR3 nucleotides are TGTGCCAGTAGCGGGAGGGACCAAGAGACCCAGTACTTC. Translation gives CASSGRDQETQYF.

The rearrangement uses TRBV7-2 and TRBJ1-1; tentative D call: TRBD1 (5 bases). Germline V gives CDR1 SGHTA, CDR2 FQGNSA. V was pared by 5 bases and J by 0 bases, with 13 bases between. CDR3 size: 15 residues. This CDR3 reads CASSLNRLLNTEAFF. The CDR3 nucleotides are TGTGCCAGCAGCCTAAACAGGTTACTGAACACTGAAGCTTTCTTT.

The chain has TRBV5-6 and TRBJ1-1, with a tentative D call TRBD1 (5 bases). Between the trimmed V and J ends, which lost 2 bases and 10 bases, there was a span of 27 bases. CDR1 and CDR2 (germline): SGHDT, YYEEEE. The CDR3 extends over 17 amino acids. Here the CDR3 DNA reads TGTGCCAGCAGCTTACTCAGGGTAAGGGAAGTGGATGTTCGAGCTTTCTTT. Its translation is CASSLLRVREVDVRAFF.

This chain links TRBV7-2 with TRBJ2-7, with 7 bases lining up with TRBD1. Germline V gene data show CDR1 as SGHTA and CDR2 as FQGNSA. V gave up 0 bases and J gave up 7 bases; unmatched junction bases: 6. The CDR3 has 14 residues. As DNA, the CDR3 is TGTGCCAGCAGCTTAGCACAGGGGATGAGTGAGCAGTACTTC. Translating it yields CASSLAQGMSEQYF.

The chain employs TRBV11-2 and TRBJ2-7, with 8 positions matching TRBD2. J lost 10 bases, V lost 0 bases, and 8 bases had no gene match. The CDR3 is 14 residues long. CDR1 is SGHAT and CDR2 is FQNNGV in the germline V gene. CDR3 residues: CASSLDGLAGPQYF. CDR3 DNA: TGTGCCAGCAGCTTAGATGGGCTAGCGGGCCCCCAGTACTTC.

Here the CDR3 reads CSASSRLAGGWNEQYF. CDR3 coding DNA: TGCAGTGCTAGTTCGAGACTAGCGGGAGGGTGGAACGAGCAGTACTTC. The J gene is TRBJ2-7, the V gene TRBV20-1, with 14 bases matching TRBD2. Germline V lookup: CDR1 DFQATT, CDR2 SNEGSKA (reference sequence). The CDR3 covers 16 residues. The V segment lost 3 bases and the J segment 5 bases; nucleotides outside the gene matches: 9.

This rearrangement joins TRBV4-2 to TRBJ1-2; TRBD1 matches at 7 bases. The CDR3 sequence is 14 residues long. Germline loops: CDR1 LGHNA, CDR2 YNFKEQ. The trim removed 0 bases at V and 4 bases at J, leaving 2 bases unmatched. The CDR3 protein is CASSQDRGIYGYTF. CDR3 DNA: TGTGCCAGCAGCCAAGACAGGGGGATCTATGGCTACACCTTC.

The chain couples TRBV11-2 to TRBJ2-1, with 13 nucleotides matching TRBD2. V gave up 2 bases and J gave up 7 bases; unmatched junction bases: 8. Germline CDR1 reads SGHAT; CDR2 reads FQNNGV. CDR3 length equals 17 residues. The CDR3 sequence is CASSLLTSGRALNEQFF. The DNA of the CDR3 is TGTGCCAGCAGCTTACTTACTAGCGGGAGGGCCTTGAATGAGCAGTTCTTC.

The V call is TRBV9, the J call TRBJ2-7, with D perhaps TRBD1 (6 bases). The CDR3 is 14 residues long. Germline V gene sequence: CDR1 SGDLS, CDR2 YYNGEE. Trimming shortened V by 4 bases and J by 7 bases, and 18 bases separated the two germline ends. DNA for the CDR3: TGTGCCAGCAGCTCCCTTGCAGGGGTGCGAGAGCAGTACTTC. It translates to CASSSLAGVREQYF.

This clone appeared once. This sequence joins TRBV7-9 and TRBJ1-2; 7 bases map to TRBD1. Germline V gene lookup returns CDR1 SEHNR and CDR2 FQNEAQ (reference sequence). V shed 5 bases and J 1 base; nucleotides not matched to a gene: 7. The CDR3 length is 15 residues. CDR3 residues: CASSPPRDSNYGYTF. CDR3 DNA: TGTGCCAGCAGCCCACCCCGGGACAGTAACTATGGCTACACCTTC.

The chain couples TRBV28 to TRBJ1-5; TRBD1 might be the D (6 bases). Germline values: CDR1 MDHEN, CDR2 SYDVKM. V shed 3 bases and J shed 6 bases, with 12 bases lying between them. This CDR3 region has 14 residues. The CDR3 sequence is CASSFGGAGQPQHF. The CDR3, as DNA: TGTGCCAGCAGTTTTGGGGGGGCGGGTCAGCCCCAGCATTTT.

J is TRBJ2-1 and V is TRBV7-2; maybe TRBD1 (7 bases). The V end lost 5 bases, the J end lost 4 bases, and 21 bases lay between the germline ends. The germline CDR1 and CDR2 sequences are SGHTA and FQGNSA. The CDR3 sequence is 17 residues long. CDR3 region: CASSRTGRGATYNEQFF. CDR3 sequence (DNA): TGTGCCAGCAGCAGGACGGGCAGGGGGGCTACTTACAATGAGCAGTTCTTC.

CDR3 coding DNA: TGTGCCAGCAGCTCACGCGGGACTAGCGGGACCACGAGCTCCTACAATGAGCAGTTCTTC. Its protein product is CASSSRGTSGTTSSYNEQFF. This chain joins TRBV9 and TRBJ2-1; 13 bases agree with TRBD2. With 4 bases clipped from V and 0 bases from J, the junction kept 13 bases outside the gene matches. The CDR3 sequence is 20 residues long. Per germline, CDR1 SGDLS and CDR2 YYNGEE.

The chain couples TRBV5-1 to TRBJ2-7, with 7 nucleotides matching TRBD1. The junction had 4 bases not matched to a gene; V was cut back by 4 bases and J by 0 bases. The germline gives CDR1 SGHRS, CDR2 YFSETQ. CDR3 length equals 14 residues. CDR3 nucleotide sequence: TGCGCCAGCAGCGTTGACAGGGCCTCCTACGAGCAGTACTTC. Translated, it gives CASSVDRASYEQYF. Based on the CDR3 plus reference TRBV5-1 and TRBJ2-7, the full variable domain is KAGVTQTPRYLIKTRGQQVTLSCSPISGHRSVSWYQQTPGQGLQFLFEYFSETQRNKGNFPGRFSGRQFSNSRSEMNVSTLELGDSALYLCASSVDRASYEQYFGPGTRLTVT.

The chain is built from TRBV6-5 and TRBJ2-2; D may be TRBD1 (6 bases). The germline CDR1 and CDR2 sequences are MNHEY and SVGAGI. Trimming removed 0 bases from V and 1 base from J, with 6 bases in between. This CDR3 has 15 amino acids. The CDR3 loop reads CASSYSTGNTGELFF. The CDR3 bases are TGTGCCAGCAGTTACTCGACAGGGAACACCGGGGAGCTGTTTTTT.

Comments on this clone: Additional DNA sequences in this sample encode the identical CDR3. The V call is TRBV28, the J call TRBJ1-5; no definite D call. The V gene lost 3 bases and the J gene lost 13 bases, with 7 bases spanning the gap. This CDR3 has 10 amino acids. Germline loops: CDR1 MDHEN, CDR2 SYDVKM. The CDR3 reads CASSFGPQHF. CDR3 bases: TGTGCCAGCAGTTTTGGCCCTCAGCATTTT.

The V and J genes are TRBV5-8 and TRBJ1-6; TRBD1 matches 11 bases. CDR1 and CDR2 from the germline V gene are SGHTS and YDEGEE. Unmatched junction bases numbered 7, after V lost 4 bases and J lost 10 bases. The CDR3 sequence is 15 residues long. The CDR3 is CASSPSRDRGSPLHF. As DNA, the CDR3 is TGTGCCAGCAGCCCGTCCCGGGACAGGGGGTCACCCCTCCACTTT.

The rearrangement uses TRBV9 and TRBJ2-2; the match to TRBD2 covers 7 bases. Germline CDR1 and CDR2: SGDLS and YYNGEE. The CDR3 runs to 13 residues. J gave up 5 bases and V 3 bases, and 1 base lay outside the gene matches. CDR3 sequence reads: CASSAGGTGELFF. CDR3 bases: TGTGCCAGCAGCGCCGGGGGGACCGGGGAGCTGTTTTTT.

In this sample, this clone turned up once. The rearrangement uses TRBV7-3 and TRBJ1-1; possible D gene TRBD1, 5 bases. This CDR3 spans 13 amino acids. The germline V gene has CDR1 SGHTA and CDR2 FQGTGA. Trimming shortened V by 2 bases and J by 4 bases, and 8 bases separated the two germline ends. The CDR3 is CASSLQGSTEAFF. CDR3 in DNA: TGTGCCAGCAGCTTACAGGGATCCACTGAAGCTTTCTTT.

The V and J genes are TRBV7-8 and TRBJ1-2, with a tentative D call TRBD1 (6 bases). Germline CDR1 reads SGHVS; CDR2 reads FQNEAQ. This CDR3 has 15 residues. V was clipped by 0 bases and J by 4 bases, with 12 bases between them. The CDR3 nucleotides read TGTGCCAGCAGCTTAGCGGGGGCCCGCAGCTATGGCTACACCTTC. This gives the protein CASSLAGARSYGYTF.

This sequence joins TRBV15 and TRBJ2-3, with D hard to call. Germline-derived CDR1 and CDR2 are LNHNV and YYDKDF (reference sequence). V was shortened by 4 bases and J by 4 bases, with 9 bases between the two germline ends. The CDR3 runs 13 residues. The CDR3 DNA is TGTGCCACCAGCACCCGTATTGCAGATACGCAGTATTTT. Protein: CATSTRIADTQYF.

The gene calls are TRBV9 and TRBJ2-3, with 10 bases aligning to TRBD2. CDR1 is SGDLS and CDR2 is YYNGEE in the germline V gene. This CDR3 is 20 amino acids long. With 0 bases clipped from V and 1 base from J, the junction kept 14 bases outside the gene matches. As DNA, the CDR3 is TGTGCCAGCAGCGTAGGGACGAGCGGGAGGGCCGGTTTCGGCACAGATACGCAGTATTTT. Translated: CASSVGTSGRAGFGTDTQYF.

The chain is built from TRBV4-1 and TRBJ1-2, with D possibly TRBD1 on 6 matching bases. The length of the CDR3 is 14 residues. The ends were cut back, 0 bases at V and 7 bases at J, with 12 bases in the middle. Germline assignment: CDR1 MGHRA and CDR2 YSYEKL. In DNA, the CDR3 is TGCGCCAGCAGCCAAGAATATGCAGGGGCTGGCTACACCTTC. This encodes CASSQEYAGAGYTF.